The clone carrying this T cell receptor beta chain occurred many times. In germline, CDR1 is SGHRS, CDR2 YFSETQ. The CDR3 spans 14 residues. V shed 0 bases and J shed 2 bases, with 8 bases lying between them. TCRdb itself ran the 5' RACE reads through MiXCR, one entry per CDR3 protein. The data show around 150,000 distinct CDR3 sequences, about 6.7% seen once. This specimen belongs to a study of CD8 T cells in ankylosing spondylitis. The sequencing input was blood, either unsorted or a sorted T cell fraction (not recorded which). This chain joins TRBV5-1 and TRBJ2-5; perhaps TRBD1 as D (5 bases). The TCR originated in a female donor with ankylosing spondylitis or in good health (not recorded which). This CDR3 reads CASSLAGKQETQYF. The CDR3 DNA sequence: TGCGCCAGCAGCTTGGCAGGGAAACAAGAGACCCAGTACTTC.